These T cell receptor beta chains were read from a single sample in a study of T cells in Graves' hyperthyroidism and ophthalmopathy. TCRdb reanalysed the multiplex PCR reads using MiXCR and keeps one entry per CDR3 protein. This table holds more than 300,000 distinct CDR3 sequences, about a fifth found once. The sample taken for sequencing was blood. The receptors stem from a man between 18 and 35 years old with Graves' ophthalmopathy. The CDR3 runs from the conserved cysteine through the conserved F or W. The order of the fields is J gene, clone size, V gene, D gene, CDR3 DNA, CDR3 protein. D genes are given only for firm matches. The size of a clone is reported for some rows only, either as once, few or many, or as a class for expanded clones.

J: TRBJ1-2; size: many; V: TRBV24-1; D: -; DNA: TGTGCCACCAGTGTATCCGGGATTGACTATGGCTACACCTTC; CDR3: CATSVSGIDYGYTF
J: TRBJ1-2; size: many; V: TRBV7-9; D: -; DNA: TGTGCCAGCAGCTTCGTGAATTTCGAGGCCATCTATGGCTACACCTTC; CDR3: CASSFVNFEAIYGYTF
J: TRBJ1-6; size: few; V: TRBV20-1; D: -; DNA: TGCAGTGCTAGAGTGGACAGCAATTCACCCCTCCACTTT; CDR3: CSARVDSNSPLHF
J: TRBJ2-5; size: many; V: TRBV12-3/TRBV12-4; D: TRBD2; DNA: TGTGCCAGCAGCAGACTAGCGGGTTGGGAGACCCAGTACTTC; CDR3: CASSRLAGWETQYF
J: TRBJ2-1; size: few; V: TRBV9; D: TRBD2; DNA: TGTGCCAGCAGCGTAGCCCTAGGGACTAGGTCTAGCCCTCTAGCCAGTAATGAGCAGTTCTTC; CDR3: CASSVALGTRSSPLASNEQFF
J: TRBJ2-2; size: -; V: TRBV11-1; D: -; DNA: TGTGCCAGCAGCCAAGAGAGACGGGGGAACACCGGGGAGCTGTTTTTT; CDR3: CASSQERRGNTGELFF
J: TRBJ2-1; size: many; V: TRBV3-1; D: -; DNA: TGTGCCAGCAGCCAGGCCTCCTCCTACAGTGAGCAGTTCTTC; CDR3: CASSQASSYSEQFF
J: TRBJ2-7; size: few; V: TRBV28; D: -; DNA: TGTGCCAGCAGCGATATGGGCTACGAGCAGTACTTC; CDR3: CASSDMGYEQYF
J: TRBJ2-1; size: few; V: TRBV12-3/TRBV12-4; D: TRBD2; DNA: TGTGCCAGCAGTAAGGGACTAGTTAGTGAGCAGTTCTTC; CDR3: CASSKGLVSEQFF
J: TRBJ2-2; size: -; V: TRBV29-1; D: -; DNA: TGCAGCGCCACTGATGAGACGAACACCGGGGAGCTGTTTTTT; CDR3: CSATDETNTGELFF
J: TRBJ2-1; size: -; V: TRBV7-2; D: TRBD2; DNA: TGTGCCAGCAGCTTCGGGACTAGCGGGGGGGCTGGAGAGCAGTTCTTC; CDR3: CASSFGTSGGAGEQFF
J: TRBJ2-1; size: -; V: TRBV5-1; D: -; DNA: TGCGCCAGCAGCTTGGTGGTCCTGGACAGAAGTGTGACCTACAATGAGCAGTTCTTC; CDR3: CASSLVVLDRSVTYNEQFF
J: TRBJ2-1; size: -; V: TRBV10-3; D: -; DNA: TGTGCCATCAGTATAGCTGCCAATGGAAATGAGCAGTTCTTC; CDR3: CAISIAANGNEQFF
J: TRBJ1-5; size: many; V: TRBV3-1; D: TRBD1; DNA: TGTGCCAGCAGCCTGAGGACAGGGGCGGGCTATAGCCAGCCCCAGCATTTT; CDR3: CASSLRTGAGYSQPQHF
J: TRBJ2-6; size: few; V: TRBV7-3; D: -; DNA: TGTGCCAGCAGCTTAATCCAGGCTCCTGGGGCCAACGTCCTGACTTTC; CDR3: CASSLIQAPGANVLTF
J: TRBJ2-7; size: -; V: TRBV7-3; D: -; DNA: TGTGCCAGCAGCAAATCGTCCACAGATATGTACGAGCAGTACTTC; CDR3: CASSKSSTDMYEQYF
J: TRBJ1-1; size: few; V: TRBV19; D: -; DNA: TGTGCCAGTAGTCCCATCCCCTCGGGGATGAACACTGAAGCTTTCTTT; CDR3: CASSPIPSGMNTEAFF
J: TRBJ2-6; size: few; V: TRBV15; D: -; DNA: TGTGCCACCAGCAGGGATCGACCCTACTCTGGGGCCAACGTCCTGACTTTC; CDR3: CATSRDRPYSGANVLTF
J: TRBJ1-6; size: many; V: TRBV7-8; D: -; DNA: TGTGCCAGCAGCCAGGGTGCCGGGGAAACCCTCCACTTT; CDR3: CASSQGAGETLHF
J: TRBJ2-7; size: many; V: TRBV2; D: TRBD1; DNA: TGTGCCACACAGACAGGGGCCTACGAGCAGTACTTC; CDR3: CATQTGAYEQYF
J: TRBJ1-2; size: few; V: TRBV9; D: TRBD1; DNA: TGTGCCAGCAGTGGACAGGACCCACGCTACACCTTC; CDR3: CASSGQDPRYTF
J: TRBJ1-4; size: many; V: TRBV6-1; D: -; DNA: TGTGCCAGCAGTGGAGGCTCGATTGCGGAAAAACTGTTTTTT; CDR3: CASSGGSIAEKLFF
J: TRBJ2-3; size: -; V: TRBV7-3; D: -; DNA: TGTGCCAGCAGTCGCACTGTGGGGGCAGATACGCAGTATTTT; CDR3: CASSRTVGADTQYF
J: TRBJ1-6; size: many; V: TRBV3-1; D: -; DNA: TGTGCCAGCAGCCAAGTGACATCACCCCTCCACTTT; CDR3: CASSQVTSPLHF
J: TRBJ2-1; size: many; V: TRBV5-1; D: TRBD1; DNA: TGTGCCAGCAGCTTGGGACAGGGCGTCGATGAGCAGTTCTTC; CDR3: CASSLGQGVDEQFF
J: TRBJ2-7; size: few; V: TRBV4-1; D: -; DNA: TGCGCCAGCAGCCCCGCAGATCCCTCCTACGAGCAGTACTTC; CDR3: CASSPADPSYEQYF
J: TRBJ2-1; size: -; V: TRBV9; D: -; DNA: TGTGCCAGCAGCGGAGCGGACCTCTCCTACAATGAGCAGTTCTTC; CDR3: CASSGADLSYNEQFF
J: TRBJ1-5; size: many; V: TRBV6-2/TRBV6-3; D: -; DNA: TGTGCCAGCAGTCTCCATGGGGGGATCAATCAGCCCCAGCATTTT; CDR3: CASSLHGGINQPQHF